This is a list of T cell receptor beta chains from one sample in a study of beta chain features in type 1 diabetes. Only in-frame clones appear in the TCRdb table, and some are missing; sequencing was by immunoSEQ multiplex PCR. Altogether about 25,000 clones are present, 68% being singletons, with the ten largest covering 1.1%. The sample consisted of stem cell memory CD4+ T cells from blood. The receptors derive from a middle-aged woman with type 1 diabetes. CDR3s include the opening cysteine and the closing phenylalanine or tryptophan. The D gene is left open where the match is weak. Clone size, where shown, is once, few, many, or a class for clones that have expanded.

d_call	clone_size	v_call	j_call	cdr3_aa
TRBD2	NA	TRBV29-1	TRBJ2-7	CSVDGASGAYKQYF
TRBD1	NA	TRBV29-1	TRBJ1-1	CSVGQGNTEAFF
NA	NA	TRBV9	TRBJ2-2	CASSGEWANTGELFF
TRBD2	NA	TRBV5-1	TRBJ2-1	CASSLVSGSYNEQFF
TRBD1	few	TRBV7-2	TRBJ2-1	CASSSRGRGRHEEQFF
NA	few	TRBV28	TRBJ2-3	CASSQGQTTDTQYF
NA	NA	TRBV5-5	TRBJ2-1	CASSLGSEYNEQFF
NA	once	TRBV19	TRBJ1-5	CASSISPGDYGNQPQHF
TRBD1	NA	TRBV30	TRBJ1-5	CASTGAYSNQPQHF
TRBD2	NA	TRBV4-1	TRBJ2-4	CASSPGLAGVEFLAKNIQYF
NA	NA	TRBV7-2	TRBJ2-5	CASTPRGGYQETQYF
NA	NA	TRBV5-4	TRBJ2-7	CASSFRRSSYEQYF
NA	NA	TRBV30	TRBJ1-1	CAWSSGGTEAFF
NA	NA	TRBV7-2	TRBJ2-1	CASSLVAGSSYNEQFF
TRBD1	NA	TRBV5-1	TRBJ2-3	CASSNRGTGNTDTQYF
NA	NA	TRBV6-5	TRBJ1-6	CASTRVQTNSPLHF
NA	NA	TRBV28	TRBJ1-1	CASRGHDTEAFF
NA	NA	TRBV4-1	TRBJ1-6	CASSQDTGFANSPLHF
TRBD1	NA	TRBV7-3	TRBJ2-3	CASSPAPGQGADTQYF
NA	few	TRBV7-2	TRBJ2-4	CASSLVGRIGGIPKNIQYF
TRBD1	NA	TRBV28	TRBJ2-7	CASTGTGSPYEQYF
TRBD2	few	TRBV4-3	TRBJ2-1	CASSHLSGNSYNEQFF
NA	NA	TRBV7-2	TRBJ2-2	CASSETGNTGELFF
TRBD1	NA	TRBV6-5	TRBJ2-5	CASRLVGQGETQYF
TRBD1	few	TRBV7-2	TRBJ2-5	CASSLVQGAFGETQYF
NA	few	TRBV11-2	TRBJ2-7	CASSPSYEQYF
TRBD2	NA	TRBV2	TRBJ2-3	CASTLLGTSQSDTQYF
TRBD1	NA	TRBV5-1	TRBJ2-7	CASSSTGDSYEQYF
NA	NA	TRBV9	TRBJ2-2	CASSVAPTGELFF
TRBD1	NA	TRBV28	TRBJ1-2	CASSPGGANYGYTF
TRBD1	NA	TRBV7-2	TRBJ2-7	CASSWDRDEQYF
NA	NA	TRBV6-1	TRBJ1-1	CASKKDISNTEAFF
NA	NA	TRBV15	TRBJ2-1	CATSMGTISGDEQFF
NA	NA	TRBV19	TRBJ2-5	CASSIDRPGGDQYF
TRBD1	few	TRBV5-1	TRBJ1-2	CASSKNPGTGDYGYTF
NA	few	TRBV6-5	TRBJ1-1	CASRPPTLNTEAFF
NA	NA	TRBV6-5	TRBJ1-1	CASSVQGNTEAFF
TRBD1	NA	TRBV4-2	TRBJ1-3	CASSQPRQGVGGNTIYF
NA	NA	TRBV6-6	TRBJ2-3	CASSPSTDTQYF
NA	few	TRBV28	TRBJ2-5	CASSDPKLETQYF
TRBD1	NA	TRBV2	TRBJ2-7	CASSGQGPAYGQYF
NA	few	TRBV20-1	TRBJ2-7	CSASRGNEQYF
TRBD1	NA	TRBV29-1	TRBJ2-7	CSVWDREETYEQYF
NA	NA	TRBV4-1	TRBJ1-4	CASSPRRPGNEKLFF
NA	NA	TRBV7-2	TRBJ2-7	CASSLDREDEQYF
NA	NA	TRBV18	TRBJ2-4	CASSPWGVGTKNIQYF
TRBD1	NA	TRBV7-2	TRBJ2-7	CASSPGQASYEQYF
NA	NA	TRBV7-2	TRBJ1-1	CASSPRGLGAFF
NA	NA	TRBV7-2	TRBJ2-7	CASSLSPGQGLEQYF
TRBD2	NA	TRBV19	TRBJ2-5	CASSPRGGGGQMETQYF
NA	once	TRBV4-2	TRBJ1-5	CASSQLNQPQHF
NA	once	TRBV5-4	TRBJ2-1	CASSPSIQGREQFF
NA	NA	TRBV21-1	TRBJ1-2	CASSDFYGYTF